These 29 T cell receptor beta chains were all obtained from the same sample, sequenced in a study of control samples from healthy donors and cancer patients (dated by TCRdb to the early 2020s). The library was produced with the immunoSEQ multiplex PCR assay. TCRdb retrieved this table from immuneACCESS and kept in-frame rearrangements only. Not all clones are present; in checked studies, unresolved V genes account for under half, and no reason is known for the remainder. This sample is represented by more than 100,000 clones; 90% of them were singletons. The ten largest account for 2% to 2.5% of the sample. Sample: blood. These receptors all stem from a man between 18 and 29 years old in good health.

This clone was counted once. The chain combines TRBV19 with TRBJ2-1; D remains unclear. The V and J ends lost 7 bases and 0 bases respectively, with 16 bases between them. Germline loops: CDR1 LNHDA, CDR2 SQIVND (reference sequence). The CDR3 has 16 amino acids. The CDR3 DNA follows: TGTGCCAGTAAGGCCTCGATCGGAGACTCCTACAATGAGCAGTTCTTC. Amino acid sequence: CASKASIGDSYNEQFF.

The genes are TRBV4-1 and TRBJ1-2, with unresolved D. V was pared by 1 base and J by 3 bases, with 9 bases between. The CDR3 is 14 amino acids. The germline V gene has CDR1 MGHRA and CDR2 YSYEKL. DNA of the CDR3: TGCGCCAGCAGCCAAGTCTCGACGGACTATGGCTACACCTTC. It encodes CASSQVSTDYGYTF.

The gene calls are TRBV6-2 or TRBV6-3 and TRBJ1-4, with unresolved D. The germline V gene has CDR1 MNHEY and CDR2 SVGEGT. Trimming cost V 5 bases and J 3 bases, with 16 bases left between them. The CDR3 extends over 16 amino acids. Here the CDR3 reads CASSDTKEPANEKLFF. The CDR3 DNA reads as TGTGCCAGCAGTGACACAAAGGAACCAGCTAATGAAAAACTGTTTTTT.

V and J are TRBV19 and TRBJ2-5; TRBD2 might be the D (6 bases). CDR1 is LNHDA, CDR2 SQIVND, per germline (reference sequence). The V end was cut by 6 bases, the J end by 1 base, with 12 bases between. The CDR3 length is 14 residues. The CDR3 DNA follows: TGTGCCAGTAGCCCTTCGGGAGTCCAAGAGACCCAGTACTTC. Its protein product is CASSPSGVQETQYF.

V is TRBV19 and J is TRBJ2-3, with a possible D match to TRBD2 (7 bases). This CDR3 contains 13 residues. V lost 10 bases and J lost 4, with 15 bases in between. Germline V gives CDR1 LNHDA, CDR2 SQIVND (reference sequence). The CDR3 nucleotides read TGTGCCATTGGGGGGGGCCGCCCAGATACGCAGTATTTT. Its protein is CAIGGGRPDTQYF.

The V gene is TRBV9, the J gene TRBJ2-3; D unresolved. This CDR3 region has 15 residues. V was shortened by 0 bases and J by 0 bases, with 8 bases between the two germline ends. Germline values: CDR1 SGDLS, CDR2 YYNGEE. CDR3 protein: CASSVGFASTDTQYF. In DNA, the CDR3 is TGTGCCAGCAGCGTAGGCTTCGCTAGCACAGATACGCAGTATTTT.

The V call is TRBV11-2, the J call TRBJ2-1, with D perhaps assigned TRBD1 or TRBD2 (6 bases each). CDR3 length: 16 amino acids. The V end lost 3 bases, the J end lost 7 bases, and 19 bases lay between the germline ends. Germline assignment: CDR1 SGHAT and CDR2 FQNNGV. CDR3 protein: CASSLGGKVKVNEQFF. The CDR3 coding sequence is TGTGCCAGCAGCTTGGGGGGCAAGGTGAAGGTGAATGAGCAGTTCTTC.

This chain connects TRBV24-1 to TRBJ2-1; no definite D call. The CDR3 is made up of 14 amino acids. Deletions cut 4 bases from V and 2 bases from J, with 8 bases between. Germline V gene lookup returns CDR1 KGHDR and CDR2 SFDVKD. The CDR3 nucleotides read TGTGCCACCAGTGACAGTACCACCTACAATGAGCAGTTCTTC. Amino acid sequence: CATSDSTTYNEQFF.

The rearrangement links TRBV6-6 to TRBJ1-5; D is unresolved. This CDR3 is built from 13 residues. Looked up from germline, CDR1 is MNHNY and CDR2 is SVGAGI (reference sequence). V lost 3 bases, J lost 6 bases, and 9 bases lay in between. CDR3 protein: CASSYGEGQPQHF. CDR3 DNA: TGTGCCAGCAGTTATGGAGAAGGTCAGCCCCAGCATTTT.

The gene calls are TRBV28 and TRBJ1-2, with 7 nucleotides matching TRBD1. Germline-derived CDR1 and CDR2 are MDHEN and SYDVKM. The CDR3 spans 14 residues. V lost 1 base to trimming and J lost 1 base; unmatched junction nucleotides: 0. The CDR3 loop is CASSLSGGNYGYTF. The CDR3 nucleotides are TGTGCCAGCAGTTTATCAGGGGGTAACTATGGCTACACCTTC.

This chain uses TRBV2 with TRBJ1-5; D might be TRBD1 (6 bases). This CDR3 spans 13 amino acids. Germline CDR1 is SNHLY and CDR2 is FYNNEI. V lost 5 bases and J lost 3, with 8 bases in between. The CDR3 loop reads CASSTGHNQPQHF. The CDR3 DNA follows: TGTGCCAGCAGTACAGGGCACAATCAGCCCCAGCATTTT.

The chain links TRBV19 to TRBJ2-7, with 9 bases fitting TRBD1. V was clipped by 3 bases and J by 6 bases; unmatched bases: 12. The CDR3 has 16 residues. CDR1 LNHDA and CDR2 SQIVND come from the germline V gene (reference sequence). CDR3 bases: TGTGCCAGTAGTATGACGTCGGGACAGGGTGTCTCCGAGCAGTACTTC. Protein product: CASSMTSGQGVSEQYF.

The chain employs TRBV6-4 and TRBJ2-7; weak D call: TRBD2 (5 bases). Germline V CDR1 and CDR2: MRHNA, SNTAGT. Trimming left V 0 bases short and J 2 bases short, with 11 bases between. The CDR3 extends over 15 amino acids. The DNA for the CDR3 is TGTGCCAGCAGTGACTCGACCGGGAACGCCTACGAGCAGTACGTC. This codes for CASSDSTGNAYEQYV.

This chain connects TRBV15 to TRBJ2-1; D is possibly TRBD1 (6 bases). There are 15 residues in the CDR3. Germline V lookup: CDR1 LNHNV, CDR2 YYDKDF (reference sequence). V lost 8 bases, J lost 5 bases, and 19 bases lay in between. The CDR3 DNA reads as TGTGCCACCTCCTACAACAGGGAAATCAACAATGAGCAGTTCTTC. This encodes CATSYNREINNEQFF. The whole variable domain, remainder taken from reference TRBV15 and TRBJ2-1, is DAMVIQNPRYQVTQFGKPVTLSCSQTLNHNVMYWYQQKSSQAPKLLFHYYDKDFNNEADTPDNFQSRRPNTSFCFLDIRSPGLGDTAMYLCATSYNREINNEQFFGPGTRLTVL.

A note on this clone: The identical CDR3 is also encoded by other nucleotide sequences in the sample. The CDR3 loop is CASSLEGSSYNSPLHF. CDR3 sequence (DNA): TGCGCCAGCAGCTTGGAGGGAAGCTCCTATAATTCACCCCTCCACTTT. The rearrangement uses TRBV5-1 and TRBJ1-6; D is ambiguous. The CDR3 runs to 16 residues. V lost 0 bases and J lost 0, with 7 bases in between. Germline-derived CDR1 and CDR2 are SGHRS and YFSETQ.

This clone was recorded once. CDR3 amino acids: CASSSGQGVVDTQYF. CDR3 bases: TGTGCCAGCAGCTCCGGACAGGGGGTGGTAGATACGCAGTATTTT. V and J are TRBV7-3 and TRBJ2-3; 10 bases map to TRBD1. Unmatched junction bases numbered 6, after V lost 4 bases and J lost 5 bases. This CDR3 has 15 residues. Germline V gives CDR1 SGHTA, CDR2 FQGTGA.

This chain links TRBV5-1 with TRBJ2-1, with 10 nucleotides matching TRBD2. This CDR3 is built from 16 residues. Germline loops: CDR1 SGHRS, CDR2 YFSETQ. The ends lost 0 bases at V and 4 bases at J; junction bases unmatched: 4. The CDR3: CASSLESSGGYNEQFF. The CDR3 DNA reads TGCGCCAGCAGCTTGGAGTCTAGCGGGGGTTACAATGAGCAGTTCTTC.

CDR3 bases: TGCGCCAGCAGCCGCGGGACAGAGAATTACAATGAGCAGTTCTTC. This gives the protein CASSRGTENYNEQFF. This chain links TRBV4-1 with TRBJ2-1; maybe TRBD1 (7 bases). CDR1 and CDR2 (germline): MGHRA, YSYEKL. The CDR3 has 15 residues. V lost 4 bases and J lost 4, with 14 bases in between.

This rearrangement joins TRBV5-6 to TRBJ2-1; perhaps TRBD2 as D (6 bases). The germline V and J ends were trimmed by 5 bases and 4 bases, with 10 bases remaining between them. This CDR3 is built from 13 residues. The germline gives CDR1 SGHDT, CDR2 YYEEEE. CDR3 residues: CASRARGYNEQFF. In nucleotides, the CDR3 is TGTGCCAGCAGGGCCCGGGGGTACAATGAGCAGTTCTTC.

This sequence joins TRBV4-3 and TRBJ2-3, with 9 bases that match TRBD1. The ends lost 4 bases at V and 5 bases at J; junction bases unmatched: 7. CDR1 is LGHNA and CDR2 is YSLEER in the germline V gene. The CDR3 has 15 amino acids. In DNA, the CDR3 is TGCGCCAGCAGCCCTGGGACAGGGTGGGGAGATACGCAGTATTTT. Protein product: CASSPGTGWGDTQYF.

The CDR3 nucleotides read TGTGCCAGCAGTACGACTAGCGGGGGGATCGGGGAGCTGTTTTTT. This gives the protein CASSTTSGGIGELFF. This chain connects TRBV6-5 to TRBJ2-2, with TRBD2 matching 13 bases. Germline V gene data show CDR1 as MNHEY and CDR2 as SVGAGI. The CDR3 length is 15 residues. Unmatched junction bases numbered 4, after V lost 5 bases and J lost 7 bases.

Written as DNA, the CDR3 is TGTGCCAGCAGCTTAGGCCAATCAGGGTGGTCTGATTCACCCCTCCACTTT. It translates to CASSLGQSGWSDSPLHF. This chain uses TRBV13 with TRBJ1-6; maybe TRBD1 (5 bases). With 0 bases removed from V and 8 bases from J, the gap between germline ends came to 17 bases. The CDR3 length is 17 residues. Germline V lookup: CDR1 PRHDT, CDR2 FYEKMQ (reference sequence).

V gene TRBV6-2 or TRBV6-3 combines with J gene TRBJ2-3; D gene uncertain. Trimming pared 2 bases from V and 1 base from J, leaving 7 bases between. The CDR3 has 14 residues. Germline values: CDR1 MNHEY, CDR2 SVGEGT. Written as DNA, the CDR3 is TGTGCCAGCAGTTACCAGACCGGCACAGATACGCAGTATTTT. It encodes CASSYQTGTDTQYF.

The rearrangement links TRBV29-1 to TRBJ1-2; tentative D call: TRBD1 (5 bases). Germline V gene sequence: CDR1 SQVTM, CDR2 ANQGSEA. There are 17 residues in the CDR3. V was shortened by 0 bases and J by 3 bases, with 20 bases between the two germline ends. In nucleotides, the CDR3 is TGCAGCGTTGAAGATCGATTTGTGGGAGGGACGGACTATGGCTACACCTTC. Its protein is CSVEDRFVGGTDYGYTF.

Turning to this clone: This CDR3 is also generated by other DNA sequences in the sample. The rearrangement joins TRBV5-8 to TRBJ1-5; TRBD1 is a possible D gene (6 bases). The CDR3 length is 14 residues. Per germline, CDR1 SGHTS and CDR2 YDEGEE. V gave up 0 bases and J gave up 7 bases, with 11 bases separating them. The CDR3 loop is CASSLEGVRQPQHF. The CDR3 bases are TGTGCCAGCAGCTTGGAGGGGGTAAGGCAGCCCCAGCATTTT.

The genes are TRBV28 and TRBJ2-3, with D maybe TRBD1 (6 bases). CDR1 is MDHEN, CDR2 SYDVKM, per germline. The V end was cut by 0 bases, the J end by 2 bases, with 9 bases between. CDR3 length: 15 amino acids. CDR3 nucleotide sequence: TGTGCCAGCAGTTTATGGGGGGCCGCCACAGATACGCAGTATTTT. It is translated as CASSLWGAATDTQYF.

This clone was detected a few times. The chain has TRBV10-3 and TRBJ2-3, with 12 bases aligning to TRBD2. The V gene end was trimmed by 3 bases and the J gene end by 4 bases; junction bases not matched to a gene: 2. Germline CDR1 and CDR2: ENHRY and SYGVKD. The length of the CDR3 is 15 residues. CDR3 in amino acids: CAISDASGGADTQYF. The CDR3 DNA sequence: TGTGCCATCAGTGACGCTAGCGGGGGGGCAGATACGCAGTATTTT.

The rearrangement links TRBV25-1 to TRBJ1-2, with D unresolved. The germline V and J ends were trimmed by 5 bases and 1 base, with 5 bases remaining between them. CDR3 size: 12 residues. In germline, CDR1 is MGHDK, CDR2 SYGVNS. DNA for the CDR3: TGTGCCAGCAGTCGAGATAACTATGGCTACACCTTC. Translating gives CASSRDNYGYTF.

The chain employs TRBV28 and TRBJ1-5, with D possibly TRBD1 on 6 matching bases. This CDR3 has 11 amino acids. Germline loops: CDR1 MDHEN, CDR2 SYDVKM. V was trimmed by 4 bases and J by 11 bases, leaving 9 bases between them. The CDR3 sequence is CASSSDSSQHF. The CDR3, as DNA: TGTGCCAGCAGTTCGGACAGTTCCCAGCATTTT.